The 21 T cell receptor beta chains listed next were all sequenced from one sample in a study of CD8 T cells in ankylosing spondylitis. Study results and limitations: It appeared that ankylosing spondylitis blood was characterized by a TCR beta motif of several highly homologous variants.

The antigens of these receptors remain unknown. TCRdb re-derived calls from the 5' RACE reads in MiXCR, one entry per CDR3 protein. The top ten clones hold about 0.9% of a sample with 470,000 or so distinct CDR3 sequences, roughly a quarter of them seen once. The material sequenced was blood, either unsorted or a sorted T cell fraction (not recorded which). These receptors all come from a male donor with ankylosing spondylitis.

This sequence joins TRBV12-3 or TRBV12-4 and TRBJ1-2; TRBD1 matches at 7 bases. CDR3 size: 13 residues. Trimming at V came to 6 bases and at J to 7 bases, leaving 8 bases not matched to a gene. The CDR3 nucleotides read TGTGCCAGCAGGGGGACAGAACTGCGTGGCTACACCTTC. Amino acid sequence: CASRGTELRGYTF.

The V call is TRBV9, the J call TRBJ1-6; D ambiguous. Germline CDR1 is SGDLS and CDR2 is YYNGEE. Trimming cost V 3 bases and J 9 bases, with 7 bases left between them. This CDR3 comprises 12 residues. CDR3 sequence reads: CASSAPGSPLHF. The CDR3 DNA is TGTGCCAGCAGCGCTCCGGGTTCACCCCTCCACTTT. Using reference TRBV9 and TRBJ1-6 for the parts outside the CDR3, the full variable domain is DSGVTQTPKHLITATGQRVTLRCSPRSGDLSVYWYQQSLDQGLQFLIQYYNGEERAKGNILERFSAQQFPDLHSELNLSSLELGDSALYFCASSAPGSPLHFGNGTRLTVT.

The chain has TRBV5-1 and TRBJ2-5; 8 bases align to TRBD2. Losses at the gene ends were 5 bases for V and 9 bases for J; bases not matched to a gene: 9. The CDR3 is 13 residues long. Germline V gene sequence: CDR1 SGHRS, CDR2 YFSETQ. The CDR3 reads CASSPGGVVAQYF. CDR3 DNA: TGCGCCAGCAGTCCGGGAGGGGTGGTAGCCCAGTACTTC.

The chain is built from TRBV12-3 or TRBV12-4 and TRBJ2-5; tentative D call: TRBD1 (5 bases). The CDR3 has 15 amino acids. Trimming shortened V by 4 bases and J by 5 bases, and 17 bases separated the two germline ends. CDR3 protein: CASSSQARGWETQYF. The CDR3 nucleotides are TGTGCCAGCAGTTCCCAAGCAAGGGGCTGGGAGACCCAGTACTTC.

The V and J genes are TRBV20-1 and TRBJ2-3, with TRBD1 as a possible D gene (6 bases). The CDR3 length is 14 residues. Trimming cost V 5 bases and J 1 base, with 13 bases left between them. The germline CDR1 and CDR2 sequences are DFQATT and SNEGSKA (reference sequence). CDR3 nucleotides: TGCAGTGCTGGGGGCCTAACGGGCACAGATACGCAGTATTTT. Encoded protein: CSAGGLTGTDTQYF.

This clonotype was picked up a small number of times. The chain couples TRBV5-1 to TRBJ2-6, with D hard to call. Germline CDR1 is SGHRS and CDR2 is YFSETQ. With 4 bases removed from V and 2 bases from J, the gap between germline ends came to 10 bases. This CDR3 spans 15 amino acids. This CDR3 reads CASSVAPTGANVLTF. The CDR3 DNA is TGCGCCAGCAGCGTCGCGCCCACTGGGGCCAACGTCCTGACTTTC. The full variable domain, completed using reference TRBV5-1 and TRBJ2-6, is KAGVTQTPRYLIKTRGQQVTLSCSPISGHRSVSWYQQTPGQGLQFLFEYFSETQRNKGNFPGRFSGRQFSNSRSEMNVSTLELGDSALYLCASSVAPTGANVLTFGAGSRLTVL.

This clonotype was recorded a few times. The chain links TRBV7-9 to TRBJ1-3; maybe TRBD1 (5 bases). The CDR3 extends over 15 amino acids. Trimming removed 4 bases from V and 0 bases from J, with 10 bases in between. Germline CDR1 reads SEHNR; CDR2 reads FQNEAQ (reference sequence). The CDR3 here is CASSWGGHSGNTIYF. CDR3 bases: TGTGCCAGCAGCTGGGGAGGACACTCTGGAAACACCATATATTTT.

This clonotype showed up many times. V gene TRBV12-3 or TRBV12-4 combines with J gene TRBJ2-2, with 7 bases identical to TRBD2. The trim removed 5 bases at V and 3 bases at J, leaving 6 bases unmatched. The CDR3 loop spans 15 amino acids. CDR3: CASSRAGVYTGELFF. The CDR3, as DNA: TGTGCCAGCAGTCGCGCGGGGGTATACACCGGGGAGCTGTTTTTT.

The chain recombines TRBV14 with TRBJ1-2; tentative D call: TRBD1 (5 bases). The V gene's germline CDR1 is SGHDN and CDR2 FVKESK. The CDR3 totals 15 residues. V was shortened by 1 base and J by 3 bases, with 12 bases between the two germline ends. CDR3 sequence: CASSQAEGLYYGYTF. Here the CDR3 DNA reads TGTGCCAGCAGCCAAGCGGAGGGGCTGTACTATGGCTACACCTTC.

This clonotype was counted between two and nine times. The V call is TRBV20-1, the J call TRBJ2-4; TRBD2 agrees at 7 bases. The CDR3 is 16 amino acids. V was clipped by 7 bases and J by 3 bases; unmatched bases: 15. The germline V gene has CDR1 DFQATT and CDR2 SNEGSKA (reference sequence). As DNA, the CDR3 is TGCAGTGTCAGGCTAGCGGAGGCAAGGCACAAAAACATTCAGTACTTC. Protein product: CSVRLAEARHKNIQYF.

The chain couples TRBV10-3 to TRBJ2-7, with D maybe TRBD2 (6 bases). CDR1 and CDR2 from the germline V gene are ENHRY and SYGVKD. The CDR3 sequence is 11 residues long. Trimming removed 4 bases from V and 6 bases from J, with 7 bases in between. CDR3 nucleotides: TGTGCCATCAGTGGGGGGGTCGAGCAGTACTTC. Residues: CAISGGVEQYF.

This clonotype turned up a few times. The genes are TRBV3-1 and TRBJ1-1, with D possibly TRBD1 on 5 matching bases. The CDR3 extends over 15 amino acids. V dropped 1 base and J dropped 1 base, with 10 bases sitting between them. CDR1 LGHDT and CDR2 YNNKEL come from the germline V gene (reference sequence). The CDR3 coding sequence is TGTGCCAGCAGCCAAGCTTACACAGGGAACACTGAAGCTTTCTTT. Residues: CASSQAYTGNTEAFF. The full variable domain, its missing parts supplied by reference TRBV3-1 and TRBJ1-1, is DTAVSQTPKYLVTQMGNDKSIKCEQNLGHDTMYWYKQDSKKFLKIMFSYNNKELIINETVPNRFSPKSPDKAHLNLHINSLELGDSAVYFCASSQAYTGNTEAFFGQGTRLTVV.

This sequence joins TRBV7-9 and TRBJ2-1; TRBD2 matches 9 bases. The trim removed 0 bases at V and 6 bases at J, leaving 6 bases unmatched. This CDR3 comprises 16 residues. The germline gives CDR1 SEHNR, CDR2 FQNEAQ (reference sequence). CDR3 in amino acids: CASSLARASGTNEQFF. The CDR3 DNA reads TGTGCCAGCAGCTTAGCGCGGGCTAGCGGGACCAATGAGCAGTTCTTC.

This chain's CDR3 is CASSLFGGSGETQYF. Written as DNA, the CDR3 is TGTGCCAGCAGCTTATTTGGGGGGAGCGGAGAGACCCAGTACTTC. The rearrangement links TRBV13 to TRBJ2-5; tentatively, D is TRBD2 (6 bases). Germline-derived CDR1 and CDR2 are PRHDT and FYEKMQ (reference sequence). The CDR3 runs to 15 residues. V dropped 2 bases and J dropped 4 bases, with 14 bases sitting between them.

This clonotype appeared a few times. This chain uses TRBV9 with TRBJ2-2; D may be TRBD2 (5 bases). CDR1 is SGDLS, CDR2 YYNGEE, per germline. The CDR3 is 14 amino acids. V dropped 0 bases and J dropped 7 bases, with 10 bases sitting between them. The CDR3 bases are TGTGCCAGCAGCGTAGGTGGGAGTGGCGGGGAGCTGTTTTTT. Translation: CASSVGGSGGELFF.

A few counts support this clonotype. The CDR3 loop reads CATAGGATGELFF. CDR3 bases: TGTGCCACAGCGGGGGGGGCGACCGGGGAGCTGTTTTTT. The chain has TRBV2 and TRBJ2-2, with 10 nucleotides matching TRBD2. The CDR3 extends over 13 amino acids. The V gene end was trimmed by 10 bases and the J gene end by 5 bases; junction bases not matched to a gene: 4. The germline V gene has CDR1 SNHLY and CDR2 FYNNEI.

This clonotype was counted only a few times. This chain connects TRBV2 to TRBJ2-4; the D gene is possibly TRBD2 (5 bases). V dropped 4 bases and J dropped 8 bases, with 12 bases sitting between them. Germline assignment: CDR1 SNHLY and CDR2 FYNNEI. This CDR3 comprises 13 residues. CDR3 protein: CASSVRVEDIQYF. Written as DNA, the CDR3 is TGTGCCAGCAGTGTACGAGTGGAGGACATTCAGTACTTC.

The gene calls are TRBV29-1 and TRBJ2-5; no definite D call. There are 13 residues in the CDR3. CDR1 is SQVTM, CDR2 ANQGSEA, per germline. V shed 7 bases and J shed 5 bases, with 17 bases lying between them. In DNA form, the CDR3 reads TGCAGCGCCCATGTGGCGTTCTCCGAGACCCAGTACTTC. Amino acids: CSAHVAFSETQYF. Together with reference TRBV29-1 and TRBJ2-5, the CDR3 gives the full variable domain: SAVISQKPSRDICQRGTSLTIQCQVDSQVTMMFWYRQQPGQSLTLIATANQGSEATYESGFVIDKFPISRPNLTFSTLTVSNMSPEDSSIYLCSAHVAFSETQYFGPGTRLLVL.

The V and J genes are TRBV5-4 and TRBJ2-5; the D gene is possibly TRBD1 (6 bases). This CDR3 is 16 amino acids long. V gave up 4 bases and J gave up 3 bases, with 19 bases separating them. Germline V gene sequence: CDR1 SGHNT, CDR2 YYREEE (reference sequence). DNA of the CDR3: TGTGCCAGCAGCCCTCCACCCAGGGGACCCGAAGAGACCCAGTACTTC. Translation: CASSPPPRGPEETQYF.

This clonotype was counted once. The chain employs TRBV5-1 and TRBJ2-3; the D gene is possibly TRBD2 (5 bases). CDR3 length: 14 amino acids. The V end was cut by 4 bases, the J end by 1 base, with 10 bases between. CDR1 and CDR2 from the germline V gene are SGHRS and YFSETQ. CDR3 DNA sequence: TGCGCCAGCAGCCCGGGGATTGGCACAGATACGCAGTATTTT. Amino acid sequence: CASSPGIGTDTQYF. Full variable domain (missing parts from reference TRBV5-1 and TRBJ2-3): KAGVTQTPRYLIKTRGQQVTLSCSPISGHRSVSWYQQTPGQGLQFLFEYFSETQRNKGNFPGRFSGRQFSNSRSEMNVSTLELGDSALYLCASSPGIGTDTQYFGPGTRLTVL.

In DNA form, the CDR3 reads TGCGCCAGCAGCGCCCTAGCGGGGCCGAACACCGGGGAGCTGTTTTTT. Its protein product is CASSALAGPNTGELFF. The chain recombines TRBV5-1 with TRBJ2-2; 9 bases line up with TRBD2. The CDR3 loop spans 16 amino acids. V was pared by 4 bases and J by 0 bases, with 4 bases of the junction left unmatched. Germline CDR1 reads SGHRS; CDR2 reads YFSETQ.